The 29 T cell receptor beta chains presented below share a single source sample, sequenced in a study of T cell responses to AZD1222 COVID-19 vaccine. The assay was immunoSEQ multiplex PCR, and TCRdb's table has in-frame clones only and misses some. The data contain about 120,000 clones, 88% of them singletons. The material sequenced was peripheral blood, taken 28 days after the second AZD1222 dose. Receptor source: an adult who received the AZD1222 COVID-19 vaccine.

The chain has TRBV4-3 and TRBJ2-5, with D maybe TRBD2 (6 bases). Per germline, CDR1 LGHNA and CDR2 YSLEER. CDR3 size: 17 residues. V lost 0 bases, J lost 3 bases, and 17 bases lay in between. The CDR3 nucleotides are TGCGCCAGCAGCCAAGATCCCCCCGGGGGAAGAGAAGAGACCCAGTACTTC. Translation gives CASSQDPPGGREETQYF.

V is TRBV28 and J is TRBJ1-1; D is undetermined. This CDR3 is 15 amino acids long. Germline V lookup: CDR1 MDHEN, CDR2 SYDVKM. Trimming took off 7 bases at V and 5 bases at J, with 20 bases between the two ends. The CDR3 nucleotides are TGTGCCAGCACCCGCGTGGAGACTCTTAGGACTGAAGCTTTCTTT. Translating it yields CASTRVETLRTEAFF.

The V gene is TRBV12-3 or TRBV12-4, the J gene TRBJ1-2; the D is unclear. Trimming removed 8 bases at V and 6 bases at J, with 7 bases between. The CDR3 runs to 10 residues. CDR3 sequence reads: CASLRDGYTF. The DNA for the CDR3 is TGTGCCAGCCTCCGTGATGGCTACACCTTC.

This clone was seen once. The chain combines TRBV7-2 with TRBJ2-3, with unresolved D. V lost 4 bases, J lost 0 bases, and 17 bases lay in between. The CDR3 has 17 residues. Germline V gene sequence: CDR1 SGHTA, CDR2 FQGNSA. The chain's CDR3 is CASSSLGPTSSTDTQYF. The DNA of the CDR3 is TGTGCCAGCAGCTCCCTGGGTCCGACCTCCAGCACAGATACGCAGTATTTT.

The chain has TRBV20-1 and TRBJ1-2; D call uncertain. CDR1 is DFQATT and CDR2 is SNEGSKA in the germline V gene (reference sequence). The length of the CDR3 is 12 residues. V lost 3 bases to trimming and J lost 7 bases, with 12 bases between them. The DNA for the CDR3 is TGCAGTGCTAGTATGTCAGTTGGTGGCTACACCTTC. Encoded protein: CSASMSVGGYTF.

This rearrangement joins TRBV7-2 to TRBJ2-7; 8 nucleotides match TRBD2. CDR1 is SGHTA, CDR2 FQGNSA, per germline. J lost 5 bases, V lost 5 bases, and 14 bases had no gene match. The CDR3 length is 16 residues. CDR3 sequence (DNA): TGTGCCAGCAGCCCCCATGGTGGCGGGAGGAACGACGAGCAGTACTTC. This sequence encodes CASSPHGGGRNDEQYF. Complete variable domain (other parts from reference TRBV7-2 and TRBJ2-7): GAGVSQSPSNKVTEKGKDVELRCDPISGHTALYWYRQSLGQGLEFLIYFQGNSAPDKSGLPSDRFSAERTGGSVSTLTIQRTQQEDSAVYLCASSPHGGGRNDEQYFGPGTRLTVT.

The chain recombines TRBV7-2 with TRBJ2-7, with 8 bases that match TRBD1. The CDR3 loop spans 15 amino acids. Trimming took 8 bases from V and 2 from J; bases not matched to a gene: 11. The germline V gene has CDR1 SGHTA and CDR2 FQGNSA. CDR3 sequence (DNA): TGTGCCAGCGCCAGGGACAGGCTAATTACCTACGAGCAGTACTTC. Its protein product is CASARDRLITYEQYF.

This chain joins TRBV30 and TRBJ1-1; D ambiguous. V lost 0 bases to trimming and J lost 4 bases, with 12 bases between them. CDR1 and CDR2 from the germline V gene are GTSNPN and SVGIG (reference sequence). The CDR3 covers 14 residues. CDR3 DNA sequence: TGTGCCTGGAGTGTATCGCTCTTGGGCACTGAAGCTTTCTTT. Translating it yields CAWSVSLLGTEAFF.

The CDR3 bases are TGTGCCAGCAGCAACCCACGGGACACTCCTGTCGACTATGGCTACACCTTC. Protein: CASSNPRDTPVDYGYTF. The chain recombines TRBV28 with TRBJ1-2; D is perhaps TRBD1 (6 bases). The V gene's germline CDR1 is MDHEN and CDR2 SYDVKM. This CDR3 is built from 17 residues. The ends were cut back, 6 bases at V and 3 bases at J, with 23 bases in the middle.

CDR3 DNA: TGCGCCAGCAGCTCAAGGGGACCGGATGGCTACACCTTC. Its translation is CASSSRGPDGYTF. This chain joins TRBV5-1 and TRBJ1-2; perhaps TRBD1 as D (5 bases). The CDR3 length is 13 residues. V was clipped by 3 bases and J by 6 bases, with 12 bases between them. The germline gives CDR1 SGHRS, CDR2 YFSETQ.

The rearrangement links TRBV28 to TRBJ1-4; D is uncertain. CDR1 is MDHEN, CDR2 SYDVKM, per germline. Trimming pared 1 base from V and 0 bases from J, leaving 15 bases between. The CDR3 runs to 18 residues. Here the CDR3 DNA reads TGTGCCAGCAGTTTATTTCGCCACCGTAGTGCAACTAATGAAAAACTGTTTTTT. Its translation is CASSLFRHRSATNEKLFF.

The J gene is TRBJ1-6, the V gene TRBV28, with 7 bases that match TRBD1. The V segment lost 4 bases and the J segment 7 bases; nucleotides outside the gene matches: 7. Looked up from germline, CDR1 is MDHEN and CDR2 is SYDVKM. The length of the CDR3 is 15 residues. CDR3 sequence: CASSSSTGENSPLHF. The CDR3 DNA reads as TGTGCCAGCAGTTCGAGTACAGGGGAAAATTCACCCCTCCACTTT.

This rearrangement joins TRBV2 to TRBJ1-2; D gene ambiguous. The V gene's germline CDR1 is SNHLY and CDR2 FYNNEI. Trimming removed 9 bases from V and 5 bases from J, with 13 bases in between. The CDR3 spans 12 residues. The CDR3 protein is CARSGRTYGYTF. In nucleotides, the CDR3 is TGTGCCAGGTCTGGACGGACTTATGGCTACACCTTC.

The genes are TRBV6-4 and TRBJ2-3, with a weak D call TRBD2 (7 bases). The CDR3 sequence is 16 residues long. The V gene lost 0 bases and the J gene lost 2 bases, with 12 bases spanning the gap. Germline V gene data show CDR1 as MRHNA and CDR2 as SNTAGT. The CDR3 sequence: CASSDSIGGPTDTQYF. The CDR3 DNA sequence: TGTGCCAGCAGTGACTCGATCGGGGGGCCCACAGATACGCAGTATTTT.

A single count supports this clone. CDR3 amino acids: CASSQELAGGRKQETQYF. In DNA, the CDR3 is TGTGCCAGCAGCCAAGAACTAGCGGGGGGAAGAAAACAAGAGACCCAGTACTTC. The rearrangement links TRBV4-2 to TRBJ2-5; 12 nucleotides align to TRBD2. Germline CDR1 reads LGHNA; CDR2 reads YNFKEQ. The CDR3 has 18 residues. V was clipped by 0 bases and J by 2 bases; unmatched bases: 7.

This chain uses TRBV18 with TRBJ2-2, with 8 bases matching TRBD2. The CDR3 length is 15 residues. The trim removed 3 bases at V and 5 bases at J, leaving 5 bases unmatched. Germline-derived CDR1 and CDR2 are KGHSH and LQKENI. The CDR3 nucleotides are TGTGCCAGCTCACCCGGGACTAGAAGGACCGGGGAGCTGTTTTTT. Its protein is CASSPGTRRTGELFF.

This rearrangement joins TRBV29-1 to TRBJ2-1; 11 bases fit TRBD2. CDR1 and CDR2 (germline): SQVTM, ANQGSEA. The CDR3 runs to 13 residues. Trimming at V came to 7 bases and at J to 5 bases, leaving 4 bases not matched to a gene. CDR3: CSGGLAVHNEQFF. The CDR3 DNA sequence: TGCAGCGGGGGACTAGCGGTCCACAATGAGCAGTTCTTC.

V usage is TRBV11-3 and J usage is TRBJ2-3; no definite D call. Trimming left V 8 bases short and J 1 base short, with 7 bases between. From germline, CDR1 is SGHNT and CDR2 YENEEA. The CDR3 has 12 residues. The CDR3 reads CASSWGTDTQYF. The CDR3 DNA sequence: TGTGCCAGCTCATGGGGCACAGATACGCAGTATTTT.

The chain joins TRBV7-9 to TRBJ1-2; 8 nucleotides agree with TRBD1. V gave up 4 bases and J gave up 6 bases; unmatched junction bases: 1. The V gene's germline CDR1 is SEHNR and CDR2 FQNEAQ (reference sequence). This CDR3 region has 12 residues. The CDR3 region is CASSSTGDGYTF. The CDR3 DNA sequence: TGTGCCAGCAGCTCGACAGGGGATGGCTACACCTTC.

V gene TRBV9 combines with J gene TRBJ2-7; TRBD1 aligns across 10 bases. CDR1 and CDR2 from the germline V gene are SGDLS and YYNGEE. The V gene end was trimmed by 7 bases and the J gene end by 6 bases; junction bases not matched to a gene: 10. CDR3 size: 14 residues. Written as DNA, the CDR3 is TGTGCCAGCGGCTTTGGGACAGGGGAAAGCGAGCAGTACTTC. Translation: CASGFGTGESEQYF.

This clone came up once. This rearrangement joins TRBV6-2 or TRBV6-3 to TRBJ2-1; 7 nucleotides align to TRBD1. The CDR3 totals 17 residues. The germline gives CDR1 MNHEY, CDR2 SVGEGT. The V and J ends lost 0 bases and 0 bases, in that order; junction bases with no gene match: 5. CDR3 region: CASSYSTGTVSYNEQFF. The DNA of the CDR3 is TGTGCCAGCAGTTACTCGACTGGGACAGTCTCCTACAATGAGCAGTTCTTC.

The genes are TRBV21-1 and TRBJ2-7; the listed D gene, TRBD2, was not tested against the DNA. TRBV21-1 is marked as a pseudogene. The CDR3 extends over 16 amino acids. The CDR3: CASSKPPGLGLWEQYF. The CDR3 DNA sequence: TGTGCCAGCAGCAAGCCCCCGGGACTAGGGCTTTGGGAGCAGTACTTC.

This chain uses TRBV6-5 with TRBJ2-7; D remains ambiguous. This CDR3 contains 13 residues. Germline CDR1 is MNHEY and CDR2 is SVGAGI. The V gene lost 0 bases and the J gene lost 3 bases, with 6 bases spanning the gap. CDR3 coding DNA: TGTGCCAGCAGTTACTCAGTCAGCTACGAGCAGTACTTC. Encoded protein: CASSYSVSYEQYF.

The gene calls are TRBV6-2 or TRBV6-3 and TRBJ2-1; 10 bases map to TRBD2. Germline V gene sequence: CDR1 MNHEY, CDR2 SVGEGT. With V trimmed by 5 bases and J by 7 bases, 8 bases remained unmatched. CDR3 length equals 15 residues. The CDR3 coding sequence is TGTGCCAGCAGTCTACCTAGCGGGAGACGGAATGAGCAGTTCTTC. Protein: CASSLPSGRRNEQFF.

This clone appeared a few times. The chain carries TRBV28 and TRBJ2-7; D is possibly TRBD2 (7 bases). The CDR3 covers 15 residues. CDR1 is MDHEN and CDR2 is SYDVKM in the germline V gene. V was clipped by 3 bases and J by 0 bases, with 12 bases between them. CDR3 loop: CASSFGGRGSYEQYF. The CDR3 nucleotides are TGTGCCAGCAGTTTCGGGGGGCGAGGCTCCTACGAGCAGTACTTC.

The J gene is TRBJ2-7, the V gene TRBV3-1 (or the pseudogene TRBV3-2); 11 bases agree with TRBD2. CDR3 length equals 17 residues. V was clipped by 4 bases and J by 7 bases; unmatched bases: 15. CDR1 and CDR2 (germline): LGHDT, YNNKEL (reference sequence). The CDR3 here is CASSPIGLAGSPGEQYF. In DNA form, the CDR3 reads TGTGCCAGCAGCCCCATCGGACTAGCGGGCTCCCCGGGAGAGCAGTACTTC.

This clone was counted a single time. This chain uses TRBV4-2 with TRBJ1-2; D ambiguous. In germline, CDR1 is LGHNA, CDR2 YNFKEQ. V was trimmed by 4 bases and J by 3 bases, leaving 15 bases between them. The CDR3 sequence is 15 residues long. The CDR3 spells CASSRQGREDYGYTF. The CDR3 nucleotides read TGTGCCAGCAGCCGTCAAGGTAGGGAGGACTATGGCTACACCTTC.

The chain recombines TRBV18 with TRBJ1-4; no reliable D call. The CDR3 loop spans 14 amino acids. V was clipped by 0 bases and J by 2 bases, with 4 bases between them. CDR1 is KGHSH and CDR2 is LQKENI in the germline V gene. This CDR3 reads CASSPPSTNEKLFF. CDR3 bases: TGTGCCAGCTCACCACCCAGCACTAATGAAAAACTGTTTTTT.

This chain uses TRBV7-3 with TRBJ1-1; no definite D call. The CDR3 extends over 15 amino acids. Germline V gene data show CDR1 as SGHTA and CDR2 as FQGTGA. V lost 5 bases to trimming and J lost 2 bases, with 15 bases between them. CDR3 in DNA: TGTGCCAGCAGCGCCCAACAGATACTAAACACTGAAGCTTTCTTT. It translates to CASSAQQILNTEAFF.